Listed below are T cell receptor beta chains from one sample, sequenced in a study of cytomegalovirus exposure and HLA in healthy donors. The table came from immunoSEQ multiplex PCR; TCRdb's copy has only in-frame clones and leaves some out. The sample carries 130,000 to 150,000 clones, 91% recorded once. The sample was PBMCs. Every receptor here comes from a young man in good health and CMV-seronegative. CDR3s include the opening cysteine and the closing phenylalanine or tryptophan. The D gene is left open where the match is weak. Size is stated for part of the rows, as once, few or many counts, or as a class when the clone is expanded.

len | d_gene | j_gene | v_gene | abundance | CDR3nt | CDR3aa
18 | NA | TRBJ1-5 | TRBV19 | NA | TGTGCCAGTAGTATCCTGGCGACAGCGGGGTATAGCAATCAGCCCCAGCATTTT | CASSILATAGYSNQPQHF
16 | NA | TRBJ1-5 | TRBV15 | NA | TGTGCCACCAGCAGAGCTCCGGGAGCGTGGGGTCAGCCCCAGCATTTT | CATSRAPGAWGQPQHF
16 | TRBD1 | TRBJ1-6 | TRBV27 | NA | TGTGCCAGCAGTGCTACCCCCGGGACAGGGGTGTCACCCCTCCACTTT | CASSATPGTGVSPLHF
19 | TRBD2 | TRBJ2-3 | TRBV7-6 | NA | TGTGCCAGCAGCCCCACGGGTGTAATGCGGGAGGGCCGAGGAGATACGCAGTATTTT | CASSPTGVMREGRGDTQYF
14 | TRBD2 | TRBJ2-7 | TRBV6-5 | NA | TGTGCCAGCAGTAGCGGGGCGAGCTCCTACGAGCAGTACTTC | CASSSGASSYEQYF
16 | NA | TRBJ2-7 | TRBV4-1 | once | TGCGCCAGCAGCCAAGATGCGGATATGAGGTACTACGAGCAGTACTTC | CASSQDADMRYYEQYF
14 | TRBD1 | TRBJ2-3 | TRBV6-1 | NA | TGTGCCAGCAGTCATAGGACAGGGGCTGATACGCAGTATTTT | CASSHRTGADTQYF
13 | NA | TRBJ1-2 | TRBV7-9 | NA | TGTGCCAGCAGCTTCGAGGAGAACTATGGCTACACCTTC | CASSFEENYGYTF
16 | TRBD2 | TRBJ2-5 | TRBV5-5 | NA | TGTGCCAGCAGCTTGGCTAGCGGTCGTACTCAAGAGACCCAGTACTTC | CASSLASGRTQETQYF
14 | NA | TRBJ1-4 | TRBV5-6 | NA | TGTGCCAGCAGCCCAATAGGGGAACAGGAAAAACTGTTTTTT | CASSPIGEQEKLFF
15 | NA | TRBJ1-5 | TRBV6-5 | NA | TGTGCCAGCAGTTACGCCAGGGGCCGGGCTCAGCCCCAGCATTTT | CASSYARGRAQPQHF
14 | NA | TRBJ1-5 | TRBV6-5 | NA | TGTGCCAGCAGTTACGGAGGACCCAATCAGCCCCAGCATTTT | CASSYGGPNQPQHF
14 | TRBD1 | TRBJ1-4 | TRBV25-1 | NA | TGTGCCAGCAGATCCGGGACAGATAATGAAAAACTGTTTTTT | CASRSGTDNEKLFF
14 | TRBD1 | TRBJ1-6 | TRBV6-5 | NA | TGTGCCAGCAGCCGTGGACAGGTTAATTCACCCCTCCACTTT | CASSRGQVNSPLHF
15 | NA | TRBJ1-5 | TRBV5-1 | NA | TGCGCCAGCAGCTCGGGAGGGGATAGCAATCAGCCCCAGCATTTT | CASSSGGDSNQPQHF
12 | NA | TRBJ2-3 | TRBV9 | NA | TGTGCCAGCAGCGCCGGTCAATTTCCGCAGTATTTT | CASSAGQFPQYF
16 | NA | TRBJ1-3 | TRBV7-6 | NA | TGTGCCAGCAGCCCACCCAGGGCTCGGCCTGGAAACACCATATATTTT | CASSPPRARPGNTIYF
14 | TRBD1 | TRBJ1-4 | TRBV11-3 | NA | TGTGCCAGCAGCGGGGACAGGGTGAATGAAAAACTGTTTTTT | CASSGDRVNEKLFF
10 | NA | TRBJ1-1 | TRBV19 | NA | TGTGCCAGTAGTCGGGAAAGAGCTTTCTTT | CASSRERAFF
12 | TRBD1 | TRBJ2-2 | TRBV2 | once | TGTGCCAGCAGGGACAGGGTCCGGGAGCTGTTTTTT | CASRDRVRELFF
16 | NA | TRBJ1-1 | TRBV29-1 | NA | TGCAGCGTAAGAGGAACAGGGAAAATTGGGAACACTGAAGCTTTCTTT | CSVRGTGKIGNTEAFF
15 | NA | TRBJ1-3 | TRBV6-6 | NA | TGTGCCAGCAGTTACGGGAGGGTCTCTGGAAACACCATATATTTT | CASSYGRVSGNTIYF
13 | TRBD1 | TRBJ1-1 | TRBV19 | NA | TGTGCCAGTAGCCGGGACAGTTACACTGAAGCTTTCTTT | CASSRDSYTEAFF
15 | TRBD2 | TRBJ2-2 | TRBV5-1 | NA | TGCGCCAGCAGTGGGCTAGCGGGGAACACCGGGGAGCTGTTTTTT | CASSGLAGNTGELFF
16 | TRBD1 | TRBJ1-2 | TRBV19 | NA | TGTGCCAGTACCATGCTGACAGGGTTAAGCGACTATGGCTACACCTTC | CASTMLTGLSDYGYTF
14 | TRBD1 | TRBJ1-2 | TRBV15 | NA | TGTGCCACCAGCCCCGCGAGGGGGCGCGGAGGCTACACCTTC | CATSPARGRGGYTF
17 | TRBD1 | TRBJ1-4 | TRBV28 | NA | TGTGCCAGCAGTTTAGTGGGCAGGGGGCAGGCTAATGAAAAACTGTTTTTT | CASSLVGRGQANEKLFF